Given below is one TCR beta chain in context. Unmatched junction bases numbered 5, after V lost 5 bases and J lost 5 bases. CDR1 and CDR2 (germline): MNHEY, SVGAGI. The CDR3 is 13 residues long. The entry originates in a study of blood T cell repertoires in COVID-19. Some clones are missing from TCRdb's copy, which holds only in-frame ones; the method was immunoSEQ multiplex PCR. The data hold about 180,000 clones, with under 85% observed a single time. The clonotype was recovered from an elderly woman with acute or convalescent COVID-19. Sequencing used peripheral blood. The rearrangement joins TRBV6-5 to TRBJ2-7, with TRBD2 matching over 8 bases. CDR3 DNA sequence: TGTGCCAGCAGTCCCAGCGGGAGTGACGAGCAGTACTTC. It specifies CASSPSGSDEQYF.